This T cell receptor (beta chain) was recorded in a study of T cell repertoires in cytomegalovirus infection. This clonotype was seen more than once but under ten times. MiXCR, run by TCRdb on the reads, gives a single entry per CDR3 protein. This table holds about 130,000 distinct CDR3 sequences, 7% to 10% found once. The CDR3 has 13 residues. Trimming removed 11 bases at V and 1 base at J, with 12 bases between. CDR1 and CDR2 (germline): MDHEN, SYDVKM. V usage is TRBV28 and J usage is TRBJ1-5, with D possibly TRBD1 on 6 matching bases. Input material: PBMCs. The receptor was isolated from a human donor in good health (CMV status not recorded). Some clones in this sample may be carry-over from other donors' samples. This CDR3 reads CASGRGSNQPQHF. DNA of the CDR3: TGTGCCTCGGGCAGGGGAAGCAATCAGCCCCAGCATTTT.